The 5 T cell receptor beta chains reported below all come from one sample, sequenced in a study of cytomegalovirus exposure and HLA in healthy donors. PCR amplification relied on 60 Vbeta primers (plus 13 Jbeta primers). TCRdb's copy holds only in-frame clones and misses some; the assay was immunoSEQ multiplex PCR. In the table there are around 210,000 clones, roughly 80% of which are singletons. The sequenced material came from PBMCs. Source of these receptors: a woman in her thirties in good health and CMV-seronegative.

This clone was recorded once. This sequence joins TRBV29-1 and TRBJ2-7; 15 positions agree with TRBD2. The CDR3 is made up of 16 amino acids. CDR1 is SQVTM and CDR2 is ANQGSEA in the germline V gene. Trimming at V came to 5 bases and at J to 4 bases, leaving 9 bases not matched to a gene. The CDR3 here is CSVQGLAGGPLYEQYF. The DNA of the CDR3 is TGCAGCGTTCAGGGACTAGCGGGAGGTCCCTTATACGAGCAGTACTTC.

The chain is built from TRBV5-6 and TRBJ2-7; the D gene is possibly TRBD1 (5 bases). Trimming left V 2 bases short and J 1 base short, with 7 bases between. This CDR3 region has 13 residues. Germline loops: CDR1 SGHDT, CDR2 YYEEEE. DNA of the CDR3: TGTGCCAGCAGCTTCTGGACATCCTACGAGCAGTACTTC. Translating gives CASSFWTSYEQYF.

The chain links TRBV6-5 to TRBJ2-4, with no clear D. The V gene's germline CDR1 is MNHEY and CDR2 SVGAGI. The length of the CDR3 is 14 residues. V lost 4 bases and J 1 base, leaving 8 bases between the germline ends. The CDR3 loop reads CASSSSGAKNIQYF. Here the CDR3 DNA reads TGTGCCAGCAGTTCTTCCGGGGCCAAAAACATTCAGTACTTC.

Remarks on this clone: A read error may produce the germline difference seen at one junction end. The rearrangement links TRBV7-9 to TRBJ2-5; no definite D call. The CDR3 loop spans 12 amino acids. CDR1 is SEHNR and CDR2 is FQNEAQ in the germline V gene (reference sequence). The CDR3 DNA reads as TGTTCCAGCAGCTTAGATTGGGCTAACCAGTACTTC. Encoded protein: CSSSLDWANQYF.

The rearrangement joins TRBV4-1 to TRBJ2-2, with 7 bases fitting TRBD2. The germline V gene encodes CDR1 MGHRA and CDR2 YSYEKL. The trim removed 6 bases at V and 0 bases at J, leaving 10 bases unmatched. CDR3 length: 17 amino acids. The CDR3 DNA is TGCGCCAGCAGTTCCAGCGGGATCCGGGCGAACACCGGGGAGCTGTTTTTT. It is translated as CASSSSGIRANTGELFF.